These 27 T cell receptor beta chains share one sample of origin, sequenced in a study of a mutant IDH1 vaccine in newly diagnosed glioma. The protocol was immunoSEQ multiplex PCR, while the TCRdb copy is restricted to in-frame clones and leaves out a portion. The repertoire has 70,000 to 95,000 clones, approximately 80% of them found once; the top ten carry 5.3%. As to time point: baseline, week 1 (first vaccination visit). Treatment noted: pre-vaccination baseline after standard-of-care therapy. This material consisted of PBMCs, taken from a glioma patient treated with radiotherapy, temozolomide or both. Receptor source: a man between 40 and 49 years old with glioma. Some clones in this sample may be carry-over from other donors' samples.

The CDR3 nucleotides read TGTGCCAGTAGTCCGGGACAGTTATATCAGCCCCAGCATTTT. Encoded protein: CASSPGQLYQPQHF. V usage is TRBV19 and J usage is TRBJ1-5; 7 positions agree with TRBD1. With V trimmed by 5 bases and J by 5 bases, 6 bases remained unmatched. The germline gives CDR1 LNHDA, CDR2 SQIVND (reference sequence). The CDR3 totals 14 residues.

This clone was detected only a few times. This chain joins TRBV7-8 and TRBJ2-3; D unclear. This CDR3 contains 17 residues. Germline V gene sequence: CDR1 SGHVS, CDR2 FQNEAQ. V lost 1 base, J lost 4 bases, and 18 bases lay in between. The CDR3 region has the DNA TGTGCCAGCAGCTTAGAAGAGTCGGACCTAACAGCAGATACGCAGTATTTT. Protein sequence: CASSLEESDLTADTQYF.

This sequence joins TRBV5-6 and TRBJ1-2; perhaps TRBD1 as D (5 bases). The CDR3 covers 15 residues. Trimming removed 0 bases at V and 4 bases at J, with 13 bases between. Germline assignment: CDR1 SGHDT and CDR2 YYEEEE. This chain's CDR3 is CASSLVSAGLYGYTF. The CDR3 nucleotides are TGTGCCAGCAGCTTGGTGTCGGCAGGGCTCTATGGCTACACCTTC.

The V and J genes are TRBV10-2 and TRBJ2-3; weak D call: TRBD1 (5 bases). The CDR3 has 14 amino acids. Trimming took off 8 bases at V and 1 base at J, with 13 bases between the two ends. Germline V lookup: CDR1 WSHSY, CDR2 SAAADI. The CDR3 DNA reads TGCGCCAGCCAACAGTCCAGGGGCACAGATACGCAGTATTTT. Translation gives CASQQSRGTDTQYF.

This clone was counted a single time. This chain links TRBV23-1 with TRBJ1-5; TRBD1 matches at 7 bases. TRBV23-1 is known as an ORF, though its function is uncertain. The CDR3 spans 14 residues. After removal of 4 bases from V and 4 bases from J, the junction contained 4 bases not matched to a gene. In DNA, the CDR3 is TGCGCCAGCAGTCGGGACAGTAAAAATCAGCCCCAGCATTTT. It translates to CASSRDSKNQPQHF.

The V call is TRBV20-1, the J call TRBJ1-2, with a possible D match to TRBD1 (6 bases). V was pared by 4 bases and J by 6 bases, with 9 bases between. This CDR3 comprises 11 residues. Germline CDR1 and CDR2: DFQATT and SNEGSKA (reference sequence). As DNA, the CDR3 is TGCAGTGCTACGAACAGGGATGGCTACACCTTC. The encoded protein is CSATNRDGYTF.

The chain recombines TRBV29-1 with TRBJ2-2, with TRBD2 matching 7 bases. The length of the CDR3 is 15 residues. Germline CDR1 SQVTM, CDR2 ANQGSEA. With 7 bases clipped from V and 4 bases from J, the junction kept 12 bases outside the gene matches. As DNA, the CDR3 is TGCAGCGGGGCCCGGGCGGGGGTGGTCACCGGGGAGCTGTTTTTT. It is translated as CSGARAGVVTGELFF.

This clone ranks as medium-sized. The J gene is TRBJ1-1, the V gene TRBV19; D unresolved. The V gene's germline CDR1 is LNHDA and CDR2 SQIVND (reference sequence). Deletions cut 5 bases from V and 6 bases from J, with 16 bases between. The CDR3 spans 14 residues. The CDR3 nucleotides read TGTGCCAGTAGTTCGGGGTTCCGGCGCGCTGAAGCTTTCTTT. This sequence encodes CASSSGFRRAEAFF.

The chain joins TRBV4-1 to TRBJ2-1; the D gene could be TRBD1 or TRBD2 (5 bases each). The CDR3 contains 15 residues. Germline CDR1 MGHRA, CDR2 YSYEKL. The germline V and J ends were trimmed by 0 bases and 7 bases, with 13 bases remaining between them. This CDR3 is CASSQDGGTGNEQFF. The CDR3, as DNA: TGCGCCAGCAGCCAAGATGGGGGTACGGGGAATGAGCAGTTCTTC.

V and J are TRBV7-6 and TRBJ1-4; D is undetermined. Germline V lookup: CDR1 SGHVS, CDR2 FNYEAQ. Trimming cost V 5 bases and J 3 bases, with 13 bases left between them. The CDR3 length is 15 residues. Here the CDR3 reads CASSTGWTSNEKLFF. Here the CDR3 DNA reads TGTGCCAGCAGCACCGGATGGACCTCTAATGAAAAACTGTTTTTT. Full variable domain (remainder filled in from reference TRBV7-6 and TRBJ1-4): GAGVSQSPRYKVTKRGQDVALRCDPISGHVSLYWYRQALGQGPEFLTYFNYEAQQDKSGLPNDRFSAERPEGSISTLTIQRTEQRDSAMYRCASSTGWTSNEKLFFGSGTQLSVL.

The chain links TRBV5-1 to TRBJ2-7; TRBD1 might be the D (6 bases). The CDR3 extends over 18 amino acids. CDR1 is SGHRS, CDR2 YFSETQ, per germline. V shed 0 bases and J shed 1 base, with 20 bases lying between them. The CDR3 bases are TGCGCCAGCAGCTTGGAATCGAGTCTGGGGGCGATTTCCTACGAGCAGTACTTC. Translation gives CASSLESSLGAISYEQYF.

The table lists this clone with a few counts. J is TRBJ1-6 and V is TRBV2, with D hard to call. CDR1 and CDR2 (germline): SNHLY, FYNNEI. The V and J ends lost 6 bases and 9 bases respectively, with 12 bases between them. This CDR3 region has 13 residues. The CDR3 here is CASSPSLPSPLHF. CDR3 nucleotide sequence: TGTGCCAGCAGCCCTAGCCTGCCTTCACCCCTCCACTTT.

The chain employs TRBV6-1 and TRBJ2-2, with a tentative D call TRBD2 (6 bases). Trimming left V 1 base short and J 6 bases short, with 9 bases between. The CDR3 runs to 14 residues. Germline-derived CDR1 and CDR2 are MNHNS and SASEGT. For the CDR3, the DNA is TGTGCCAGCAGTGAAGGGGAGGAGCCCGGGGAGCTGTTTTTT. As protein: CASSEGEEPGELFF.

The DNA of the CDR3 is TGCGCCACCAAGAGGGGACTAGCGGGGGGGCCTGGGGAGACCCAGTACTTC. Translating it yields CATKRGLAGGPGETQYF. The chain joins TRBV4-1 to TRBJ2-5; 16 bases are a match to TRBD2. Germline V gene data show CDR1 as MGHRA and CDR2 as YSYEKL. Trimming took 10 bases from V and 5 from J; bases not matched to a gene: 13. This CDR3 comprises 17 residues.

The J gene is TRBJ1-4, the V gene TRBV4-1; the match to TRBD1 covers 7 bases. CDR1 is MGHRA, CDR2 YSYEKL, per germline. This CDR3 contains 16 residues. Trimming at V came to 4 bases and at J to 8 bases, leaving 13 bases not matched to a gene. CDR3 protein: CASSPGRAGGGEKLFF. The CDR3 bases are TGCGCCAGCAGCCCAGGAAGGGCAGGGGGTGGAGAAAAACTGTTTTTT.

The rearrangement joins TRBV2 to TRBJ1-4; weak D call: TRBD1 (5 bases). V lost 5 bases, J lost 8 bases, and 15 bases lay in between. The germline V gene has CDR1 SNHLY and CDR2 FYNNEI. This CDR3 is 14 amino acids long. The CDR3 coding sequence is TGTGCCAGCAGTCGGAGGGAGGGGAACGAAAAACTGTTTTTT. Protein sequence: CASSRREGNEKLFF.

The chain joins TRBV5-7 to TRBJ1-1; weak D call: TRBD1 (5 bases). TRBV5-7 is treated as an ORF (open reading frame) with a function not yet certain. V was shortened by 10 bases and J by 3 bases, with 10 bases between the two germline ends. The CDR3 totals 11 residues. The CDR3 sequence is CAAGGDTEAFF. CDR3 sequence (DNA): TGTGCCGCCGGGGGGGACACTGAAGCTTTCTTT.

This chain joins TRBV27 and TRBJ2-7; D is perhaps TRBD1 (6 bases). The CDR3 length is 14 residues. Trimming took 3 bases from V and 6 from J, leaving 15 bases between them. Germline values: CDR1 MNHEY, CDR2 SMNVEV (reference sequence). CDR3 sequence: CASSFRQDPSEQYF. The DNA for the CDR3 is TGTGCCAGCAGTTTCCGACAGGACCCTTCCGAGCAGTACTTC.

This sequence joins TRBV9 and TRBJ1-1, with D uncertain. Trimming removed 0 bases from V and 0 bases from J, with 6 bases in between. This CDR3 region has 14 residues. CDR1 is SGDLS and CDR2 is YYNGEE in the germline V gene. As DNA, the CDR3 is TGTGCCAGCAGCGTAGCCGAACTGAACACTGAAGCTTTCTTT. Translating gives CASSVAELNTEAFF.

This chain links TRBV5-1 with TRBJ1-6, with TRBD1 as a possible D gene (5 bases). Trimming stripped 0 bases from V and 9 bases from J, with 16 bases between. The CDR3 spans 16 residues. Germline CDR1 reads SGHRS; CDR2 reads YFSETQ. This CDR3 is CASSLDSGTGSSPLHF. CDR3 sequence (DNA): TGCGCCAGCAGCTTGGACTCCGGGACGGGGAGTTCACCCCTCCACTTT. Full variable domain (rest looked up from reference TRBV5-1 and TRBJ1-6): KAGVTQTPRYLIKTRGQQVTLSCSPISGHRSVSWYQQTPGQGLQFLFEYFSETQRNKGNFPGRFSGRQFSNSRSEMNVSTLELGDSALYLCASSLDSGTGSSPLHFGNGTRLTVT.

This rearrangement joins TRBV2 to TRBJ1-4; 8 bases match TRBD1. The CDR3 is 15 residues long. Germline CDR1 is SNHLY and CDR2 is FYNNEI. The J segment lost 7 bases and the V segment lost 7 bases, leaving 11 bases of the junction unmatched. The DNA for the CDR3 is TGTGCCAGCACCTGGTCGGGGACAGGTGGTGAAAAACTGTTTTTT. Residues: CASTWSGTGGEKLFF. The full variable domain, rest sourced from reference TRBV2 and TRBJ1-4, is EPEVTQTPSHQVTQMGQEVILRCVPISNHLYFYWYRQILGQKVEFLVSFYNNEISEKSEIFDDQFSVERPDGSNFTLKIRSTKLEDSAMYFCASTWSGTGGEKLFFGSGTQLSVL.

The chain has TRBV11-2 and TRBJ1-2; D uncertain. CDR1 is SGHAT, CDR2 FQNNGV, per germline. The CDR3 is 15 residues long. The V end was cut by 3 bases, the J end by 5 bases, with 16 bases between. The DNA for the CDR3 is TGTGCCAGCAGCTTTCCAGGCAGACGGAGGTATGGCTACACCTTC. Its protein is CASSFPGRRRYGYTF.

V is TRBV11-1 and J is TRBJ2-7; D might be TRBD1 or TRBD2, each matching 5 bases. The V end was cut by 3 bases, the J end by 5 bases, with 23 bases between. This CDR3 contains 17 residues. CDR1 SGHAT and CDR2 FQDESV come from the germline V gene (reference sequence). The CDR3 loop reads CASSLVPRDPLRNEQYF. The DNA for the CDR3 is TGTGCCAGCAGCTTGGTTCCTCGGGACCCGCTGCGGAACGAGCAGTACTTC.

V is TRBV21-1 and J is TRBJ1-3; TRBD1 reflects the table's D call only, with no check against the DNA. TRBV21-1 is given as a pseudogene. The CDR3 totals 14 residues. The CDR3 spells CASSKTGAGNTIYF. In DNA form, the CDR3 reads TGTGCCAGCAGCAAAACAGGGGCTGGAAACACCATATATTTT.

This chain connects TRBV2 to TRBJ1-2; no clear D gene. This CDR3 has 13 amino acids. With 4 bases removed from V and 5 bases from J, the gap between germline ends came to 11 bases. Germline CDR1 is SNHLY and CDR2 is FYNNEI. CDR3 in amino acids: CASSGLIGYGYTF. The CDR3 region has the DNA TGTGCCAGCAGTGGTCTTATAGGGTATGGCTACACCTTC.

The rearrangement joins TRBV4-2 to TRBJ2-1; TRBD2 agrees at 11 bases. With V trimmed by 5 bases and J by 4 bases, 4 bases remained unmatched. The V gene's germline CDR1 is LGHNA and CDR2 YNFKEQ. The CDR3 spans 15 residues. This chain's CDR3 is CASSDSGGEYNEQFF. The CDR3 nucleotides read TGTGCCAGCAGCGATAGCGGGGGGGAGTACAATGAGCAGTTCTTC.

The V gene is TRBV12-5, the J gene TRBJ2-2; the match to TRBD1 covers 9 bases. The CDR3 length is 14 residues. CDR1 LGHNT and CDR2 FRNRAP come from the germline V gene. V shed 3 bases and J 4 bases; nucleotides not matched to a gene: 0. In nucleotides, the CDR3 is TGTGCTAGTGGTTTACAGGGGGCCACCGGGGAGCTGTTTTTT. This translates into CASGLQGATGELFF.